A selection of T cell receptor beta chains follows, all from one sample in a study of naive and memory T cell subsets. TCRdb reprocessed the UMI-ligation and nested PCR reads with MiXCR, giving one entry per CDR3 protein. Of roughly 150,000 distinct CDR3 sequences detected, about 20% appear once; the ten largest clones hold around 0.11%. The sample comprised naive CD4+ T cells from blood. Receptors were obtained from a human donor in good health. The CDR3 runs from the conserved cysteine through the conserved F or W. The D gene is left open where the match is weak. Rows may omit the clone size; those that give it use once, few, many or a size class.

v_call	j_call	d_call	clone_size	cdr3_aa	cdr3_nt
TRBV7-3	TRBJ2-1	TRBD2	.	CASRSTGGLSHNEQFF	TGTGCCAGCAGATCGACGGGAGGACTTTCCCACAATGAGCAGTTCTTC
TRBV5-1	TRBJ2-2	TRBD1	few	CASSSTGGITGELFF	TGCGCCAGCAGCTCGACAGGGGGCATCACCGGGGAGCTGTTTTTT
TRBV19	TRBJ1-5	TRBD1	.	CARDRAFNQPQHF	TGTGCCAGGGACAGGGCGTTCAATCAGCCCCAGCATTTT
TRBV3-1	TRBJ2-7	TRBD1	few	CASATGTGLYEQYF	TGTGCCAGCGCCACCGGGACAGGGCTCTACGAGCAGTACTTC
TRBV20-1	TRBJ2-7	TRBD2	.	CSAREPGLADSYEQYF	TGCAGTGCTAGAGAGCCGGGACTAGCGGATTCCTACGAGCAGTACTTC
TRBV28	TRBJ2-1	.	.	CASSSPGRNYNEQFF	TGTGCCAGCAGTTCCCCGGGACGGAATTACAATGAGCAGTTCTTC
TRBV5-4	TRBJ1-3	.	.	CASSFWGNTIYF	TGTGCCAGCAGCTTCTGGGGAAACACCATATATTTT
TRBV7-6	TRBJ2-2	.	few	CASSLVDRGGGELFF	TGTGCCAGCAGCTTAGTGGACCGAGGAGGCGGGGAGCTGTTTTTT
TRBV19	TRBJ1-5	.	.	CASSMARQARAGNQPQHF	TGTGCCAGTAGTATGGCCCGACAGGCCCGGGCTGGCAATCAGCCCCAGCATTTT
TRBV24-1	TRBJ2-1	.	once	CATSDLGEQFF	TGTGCCACCAGTGATTTGGGTGAGCAGTTCTTC
TRBV6-2/TRBV6-3	TRBJ2-3	.	few	CASRWALLRTDTQYF	TGTGCCAGCAGGTGGGCCCTTCTTCGCACAGATACGCAGTATTTT
TRBV28	TRBJ2-1	TRBD1	.	CASSPGTGFQQFF	TGTGCCAGCAGCCCCGGGACAGGGTTTCAGCAGTTCTTC
TRBV10-2	TRBJ1-6	.	.	CASSERGSPLHF	TGCGCCAGCAGTGAGAGGGGTTCACCCCTCCACTTT
TRBV3-1	TRBJ1-4	.	few	CASSPSWGEKLFF	TGTGCCAGCAGCCCCTCATGGGGTGAAAAACTGTTTTTT
TRBV20-1	TRBJ1-1	.	.	CSARNIGRDTEAFF	TGCAGTGCTAGAAACATAGGGAGGGACACTGAAGCTTTCTTT
TRBV7-8	TRBJ1-5	.	.	CASSSGFWTAVSRQPQHF	TGTGCCAGCAGCTCTGGGTTTTGGACAGCGGTCTCAAGACAGCCCCAGCATTTT
TRBV6-6	TRBJ1-2	.	few	CASSYVYGYTF	TGTGCCAGCAGTTACGTCTATGGCTACACCTTC
TRBV2	TRBJ2-5	TRBD2	many	CASRLAGGLETQYF	TGTGCCAGCAGATTAGCGGGAGGGCTGGAGACCCAGTACTTC
TRBV29-1	TRBJ2-2	.	.	CSVGRYGTGELFF	TGCAGCGTGGGGCGATATGGCACCGGGGAGCTGTTTTTT
TRBV20-1	TRBJ2-7	.	.	CSAVGETRAYEQYF	TGCAGTGCCGTAGGGGAGACCAGGGCCTACGAGCAGTACTTC
TRBV14	TRBJ2-1	.	many	CASSQDSSSYNEQFF	TGTGCCAGCAGCCAAGACTCAAGCTCCTACAATGAGCAGTTCTTC
TRBV11-2	TRBJ1-2	.	.	CASSTPWWQGRYGYTF	TGTGCCAGCAGCACCCCTTGGTGGCAGGGGCGTTATGGCTACACCTTC
TRBV7-9	TRBJ1-2	.	few	CASSTAYYGYTF	TGTGCCAGCTCGACGGCATACTATGGCTACACCTTC
TRBV29-1	TRBJ2-6	.	.	CSVLFPGANVLTF	TGCAGCGTTTTGTTCCCTGGGGCCAACGTCCTGACTTTC
TRBV12-3/TRBV12-4	TRBJ2-7	TRBD1	.	CASRRSGTDSYEQYF	TGTGCCAGCAGACGCTCCGGGACAGACTCCTACGAGCAGTACTTC
TRBV18	TRBJ2-7	TRBD2	.	CASSPFRRGGDYEQYF	TGTGCCAGCTCACCGTTCAGGCGTGGGGGGGATTACGAGCAGTACTTC
TRBV7-2	TRBJ2-7	TRBD2	.	CASSRSGSFSPQYF	TGTGCCAGCAGCCGCAGCGGGAGCTTTTCCCCGCAGTACTTC
TRBV6-5	TRBJ2-5	.	.	CASSYRAGQETQYF	TGTGCCAGCAGTTACAGGGCAGGGCAAGAGACCCAGTACTTC
TRBV28	TRBJ2-7	TRBD1	.	CASSSPRDRMYEQYF	TGTGCCAGCAGCTCCCCCCGGGACAGGATGTACGAGCAGTACTTC
TRBV20-1	TRBJ2-5	.	few	CSARATPSQHQETQYF	TGCAGTGCTAGGGCCACCCCGTCACAGCACCAAGAGACCCAGTACTTC
TRBV28	TRBJ2-7	.	.	CASRTTGRSYEQYF	TGTGCCAGCAGAACTACGGGGCGCTCCTACGAGCAGTACTTC
TRBV4-2	TRBJ2-5	.	few	CASSRVREGRETQYF	TGTGCCAGCAGCCGTGTCAGGGAAGGAAGAGAGACCCAGTACTTC
TRBV6-5	TRBJ1-2	TRBD1	few	CASSYTRTAQGAGGYTF	TGTGCCAGCAGTTACACGCGAACTGCCCAGGGGGCAGGCGGCTACACCTTC
TRBV27	TRBJ2-4	TRBD2	.	CASSPAGLAGGGAKNIQYF	TGTGCCAGCAGTCCCGCTGGACTAGCGGGAGGTGGGGCCAAAAACATTCAGTACTTC
TRBV6-5	TRBJ2-3	.	.	CASSPDGLLDTQYF	TGTGCCAGCAGTCCCGACGGGCTTCTAGATACGCAGTATTTT
TRBV6-5	TRBJ2-5	TRBD2	.	CASRHGTSGRAEQETQYF	TGTGCCAGCAGACACGGGACTAGCGGGAGGGCAGAGCAAGAGACCCAGTACTTC
TRBV12-3/TRBV12-4	TRBJ2-1	.	.	CASSSAVGTKFF	TGTGCCAGCAGTTCCGCAGTAGGCACAAAGTTCTTC
TRBV25-1	TRBJ2-7	TRBD1	.	CASRRQGDSEQYF	TGTGCCAGCAGGAGACAGGGGGATTCCGAGCAGTACTTC
TRBV28	TRBJ1-6	.	few	CASSLRQRSPNSPLHF	TGTGCCAGCAGTTTACGACAGCGCTCCCCCAATTCACCCCTCCACTTT
TRBV20-1	TRBJ2-7	TRBD2	few	CSARVLAGVTYEQYF	TGCAGTGCTAGAGTCCTAGCGGGAGTAACCTACGAGCAGTACTTC
TRBV27	TRBJ2-3	TRBD2	.	CASSPPGLAGTDTQYF	TGTGCCAGCAGTCCGCCGGGACTAGCGGGCACAGATACGCAGTATTTT
TRBV18	TRBJ2-1	.	once	CASSVQGLTDNEQFF	TGTGCCAGCTCCGTACAGGGTTTGACCGACAATGAGCAGTTCTTC
TRBV12-3/TRBV12-4	TRBJ2-1	TRBD2	few	CASSLGGVGYNEQFF	TGTGCCAGCAGCCTCGGGGGGGTGGGGTACAATGAGCAGTTCTTC
TRBV12-3/TRBV12-4	TRBJ2-5	.	.	CASRRTQYQETQYF	TGTGCCAGCAGGCGCACACAGTACCAAGAGACCCAGTACTTC
TRBV6-1	TRBJ1-4	.	.	CASRRVGINEKLFF	TGTGCCAGCAGAAGGGTGGGGATCAATGAAAAACTGTTTTTT
TRBV30	TRBJ1-2	.	few	CAWSFGGNTNYGYTF	TGTGCCTGGAGTTTTGGGGGAAATACCAACTATGGCTACACCTTC
TRBV10-1	TRBJ2-7	.	many	CASSPSGAAGEQYF	TGCGCCAGCAGTCCCTCCGGGGCGGCGGGCGAGCAGTACTTC
TRBV7-2	TRBJ2-7	.	.	CASSFYFGTLRFSYEQYF	TGTGCCAGCAGCTTCTACTTCGGGACACTTAGATTCTCCTACGAGCAGTACTTC
TRBV20-1	TRBJ2-1	TRBD2	.	CSASSASGNNEQFF	TGCAGTGCTAGCTCGGCTAGCGGAAACAATGAGCAGTTCTTC
TRBV6-5	TRBJ2-7	TRBD1	few	CASSYGGTGSYEQYF	TGTGCCAGCAGTTACGGAGGGACAGGATCCTACGAGCAGTACTTC
TRBV10-1	TRBJ2-1	.	few	CASSEPGYNEQFF	TGCGCCAGCAGTGAGCCGGGCTACAATGAGCAGTTCTTC
TRBV3-1	TRBJ2-5	.	few	CASSPRRVAETQYF	TGTGCCAGCAGCCCGCGTCGGGTAGCAGAGACCCAGTACTTC
TRBV28	TRBJ2-1	.	few	CASSLGLFARGQFF	TGTGCCAGCAGTTTGGGCCTATTCGCTCGCGGGCAGTTCTTC
TRBV6-5	TRBJ1-5	TRBD1	few	CASSLDRLYQPQHF	TGTGCCAGCAGTTTGGACAGGCTTTATCAGCCCCAGCATTTT
TRBV18	TRBJ2-1	.	few	CASSPPPGSYNEQFF	TGTGCCAGCTCACCCCCCCCTGGCTCCTACAATGAGCAGTTCTTC